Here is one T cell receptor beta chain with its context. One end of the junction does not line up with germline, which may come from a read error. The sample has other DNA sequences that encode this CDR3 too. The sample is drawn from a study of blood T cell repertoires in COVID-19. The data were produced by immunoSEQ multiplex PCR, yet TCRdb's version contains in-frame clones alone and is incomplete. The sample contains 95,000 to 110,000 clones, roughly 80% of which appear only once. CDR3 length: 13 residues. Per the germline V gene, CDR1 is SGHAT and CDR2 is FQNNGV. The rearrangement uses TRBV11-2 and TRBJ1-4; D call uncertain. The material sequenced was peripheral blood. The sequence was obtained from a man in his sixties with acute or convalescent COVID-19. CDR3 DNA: TGCGCCAGCAGCCGCGGCGCTAATGAAAAACTGTTTTTT. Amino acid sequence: CASSRGANEKLFF. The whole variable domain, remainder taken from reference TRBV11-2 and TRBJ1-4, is EAGVAQSPRYKIIEKRQSVAFWCNPISGHATLYWYQQILGQGPKLLIQFQNNGVVDDSQLPKDRFSAERLKGVDSTLKIQPAKLEDSAVYLCASSRGANEKLFFGSGTQLSVL.